Included here is one TCR beta chain sequence, with context. Its antigen is undetermined. The study isolated at least 7 million PBMCs from each sample. A second PCR of roughly 6 to 12 cycles used a sample-barcoded 5' primer and a J-beta primer mix. Using its own MiXCR run on the 5' RACE reads, TCRdb lists one record per CDR3 protein. This table holds under 1,000,000 distinct CDR3 sequences, 35% to 50% found once. The record originates from a study of blood T cells in healthy people across ages. The study's findings and limits: TCR beta diversity per million T cells fell roughly linearly with age.

The receptor comes from a man older than 75 in good health. The specimen sequenced was blood.

The CDR3, as DNA: TGTGCCAGCAGCCAAAATCTAGCGGGGGATTACAATGAGCAGTTCTTC. Encoded protein: CASSQNLAGDYNEQFF. The chain employs TRBV5-5 and TRBJ2-1, with 10 bases fitting TRBD2. The CDR3 length is 16 residues. Unmatched junction bases numbered 8, after V lost 4 bases and J lost 4 bases. Germline V gene sequence: CDR1 SGHKS, CDR2 YYEKEE (reference sequence).